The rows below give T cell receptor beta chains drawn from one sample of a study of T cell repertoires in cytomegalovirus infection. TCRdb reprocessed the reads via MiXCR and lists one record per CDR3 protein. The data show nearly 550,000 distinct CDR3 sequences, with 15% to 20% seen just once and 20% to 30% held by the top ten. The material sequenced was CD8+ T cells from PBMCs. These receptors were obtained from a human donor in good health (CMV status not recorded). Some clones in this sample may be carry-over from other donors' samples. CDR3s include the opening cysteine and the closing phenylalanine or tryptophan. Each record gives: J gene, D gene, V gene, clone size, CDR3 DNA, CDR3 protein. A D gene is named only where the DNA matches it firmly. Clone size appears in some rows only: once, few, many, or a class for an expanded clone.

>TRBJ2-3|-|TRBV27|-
TGTGCCAGCTGTCTTGGCGCAGGGCACAGCACAGATACGCAGTATTTT
CASCLGAGHSTDTQYF
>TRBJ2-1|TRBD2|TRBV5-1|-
TGCGCCAGCAGCTTGGTAGCGGGACTCTCCTACAATGAGCAGTTCTTC
CASSLVAGLSYNEQFF
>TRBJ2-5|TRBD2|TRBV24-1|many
TGTGCCACCAGTGATTCTAGCGGGGGGAAGGAGACCCAGTACTTC
CATSDSSGGKETQYF
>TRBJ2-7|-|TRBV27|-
TGTGCCAGCGGCTGGACAGTAGCCTACGAGCAGTACTTC
CASGWTVAYEQYF
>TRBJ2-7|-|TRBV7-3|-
TGTGCCAGCAGCTGGTCGGTGGGGGGGCCGGGTGAGCAGTACTTC
CASSWSVGGPGEQYF
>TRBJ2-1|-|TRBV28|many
TGTGCCAGCTGGGGGCCTAGCGGCTATAACAATGAGCAGTTCTTC
CASWGPSGYNNEQFF
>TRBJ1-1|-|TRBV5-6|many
TGTGCCAGCAGTCAGGGTTTCACTGAAGCTTTCTTT
CASSQGFTEAFF
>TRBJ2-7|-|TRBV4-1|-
TGCGCCAGCAGCCACCCGGGGAGGGGGGGCCACGAGCAGTACTTC
CASSHPGRGGHEQYF
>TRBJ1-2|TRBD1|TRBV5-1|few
TGCGCCAGCAGCTGGACAGGGTGGTATTATGGCTACACCTTC
CASSWTGWYYGYTF
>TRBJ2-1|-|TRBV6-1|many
TGTGCCAGCAGTCCCGGACTCCCCTTTGGCGCCATCTTC
CASSPGLPFGAIF
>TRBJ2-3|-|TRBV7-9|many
TGTGCCAGCAGCTTAGTCCCGACAGGAAGACTCACAGATACGCAGTATTTT
CASSLVPTGRLTDTQYF
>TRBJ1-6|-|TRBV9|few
TGTGCCAGCAGCGGACCAGGGGATCTAGGAAATTCACCCCTCCACTTT
CASSGPGDLGNSPLHF
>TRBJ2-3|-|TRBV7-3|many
TGTGCCAGCAGCCCGGGTTCGGAGTCAGATACGCAGTATTTT
CASSPGSESDTQYF
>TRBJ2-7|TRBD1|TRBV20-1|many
TGCAGTGCTAGAGTGCCCGGGACAGGGATGAACGAGCAGTACTTC
CSARVPGTGMNEQYF
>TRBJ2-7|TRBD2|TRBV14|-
TGTGCCAGCAGCCCGGGACTATACCTCGCCTACGAGCAGTACTTC
CASSPGLYLAYEQYF
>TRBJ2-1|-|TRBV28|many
TGTGCCAGCAGTTTACCAGCCCGGGGCACCCGCTCCTACAATGAGCAGTTCTTC
CASSLPARGTRSYNEQFF
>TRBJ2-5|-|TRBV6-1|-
TGTGCCAGCAGTAGGAAGGAAGAGACCCAGTACTTC
CASSRKEETQYF
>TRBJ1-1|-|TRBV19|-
TGTGCCAGTAGTATGAAATCGGGGGGTGAAGCTTTCTTT
CASSMKSGGEAFF
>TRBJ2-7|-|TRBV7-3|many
TGTGCCAGCAGCTTATACGGTGCCGAGCAGTACTTC
CASSLYGAEQYF
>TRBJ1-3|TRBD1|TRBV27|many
TGTGCCAGCAGTAGGGACAGGGGCTCTGGAAACACCATATATTTT
CASSRDRGSGNTIYF
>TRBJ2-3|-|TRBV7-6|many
TGTGCCAGCACCATCCGGGCAGAATCCACAGATACGCAGTATTTT
CASTIRAESTDTQYF
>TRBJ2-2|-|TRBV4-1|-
TGCGCCAGCAGCCAAGATCAACAGGGAATGTTTTTT
CASSQDQQGMFF
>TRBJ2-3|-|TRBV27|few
TGTGCCAGCAGGGGACTCGTGGTTACAGATACGCAGTATTTT
CASRGLVVTDTQYF
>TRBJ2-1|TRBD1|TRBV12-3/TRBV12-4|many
TGTGCCAGCAGTTTAGGCAGGGGGCTTAACAATGAGCAGTTCTTC
CASSLGRGLNNEQFF
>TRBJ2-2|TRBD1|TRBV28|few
TGTGCCAGCAGTTTATACCCGACAGGGACCGGGGAGCTGTTTTTT
CASSLYPTGTGELFF
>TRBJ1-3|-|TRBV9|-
TGTGCCAGCAGCGTCAGGGGAGTTTCTGGAAACACCATATATTTT
CASSVRGVSGNTIYF
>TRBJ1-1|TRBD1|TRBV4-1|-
TGCGCCAGCAGCCAAGAGACCAGGACAGGGAAAGCTTTCTTT
CASSQETRTGKAFF
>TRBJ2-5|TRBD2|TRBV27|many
TGTGCCAGCAGTCCCATACGGAGCGGGGGGTACCAAGAGACCCAGTACTTC
CASSPIRSGGYQETQYF
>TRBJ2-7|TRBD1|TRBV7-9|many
TGTGCCAGCAGCCCCCGGACAGGGGACTACGAGCAGTACTTC
CASSPRTGDYEQYF
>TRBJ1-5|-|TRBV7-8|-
TGTGCCAGCAGCTTAGGTAGAAATCAGCCCCCGCATTTT
CASSLGRNQPPHF
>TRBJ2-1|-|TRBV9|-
TGTGCCAGCAGCGTGTCCCAGAGAGGCGATGAGCAGTTCTTC
CASSVSQRGDEQFF
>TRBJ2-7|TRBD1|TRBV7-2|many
TGTGCCAGCAGCTGGGACAGCACCTACGAGCAGTACTTC
CASSWDSTYEQYF
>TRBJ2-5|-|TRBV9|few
TGTGCCAGCAGCGAGGCCCTAGAGGAGACCCAGTACTTC
CASSEALEETQYF
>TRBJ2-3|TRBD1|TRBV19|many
TGTGCCAGTAGTCCGGATCCGGGACAGGGTTCAGATACGCAGTATTTT
CASSPDPGQGSDTQYF
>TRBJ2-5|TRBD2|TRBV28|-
TGTGCCAGCCGGACTAGCGGGGAGGGGGTACAAGAGACCCAGTACTTC
CASRTSGEGVQETQYF
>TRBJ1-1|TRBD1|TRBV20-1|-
TGCAGTGCTCCGTACTACCCGGGACAGCCTAACACTGAAGCTTTCTTT
CSAPYYPGQPNTEAFF
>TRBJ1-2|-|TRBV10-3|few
TGTGCCATCAGTGAGGAGAATAACTATGGCTACACCTTC
CAISEENNYGYTF
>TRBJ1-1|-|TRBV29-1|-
TGCAGCGTTCAGCCGATGAACACTGAAGCTTTCTTT
CSVQPMNTEAFF
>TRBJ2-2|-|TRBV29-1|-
TGCAGCGTTTTGGTAGACACCGGGGAGCTGTTTTTT
CSVLVDTGELFF
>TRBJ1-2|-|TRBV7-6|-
TGTGCCAGCAGCTTAGAGGCGGGGGACTATGGCTACACCTTC
CASSLEAGDYGYTF